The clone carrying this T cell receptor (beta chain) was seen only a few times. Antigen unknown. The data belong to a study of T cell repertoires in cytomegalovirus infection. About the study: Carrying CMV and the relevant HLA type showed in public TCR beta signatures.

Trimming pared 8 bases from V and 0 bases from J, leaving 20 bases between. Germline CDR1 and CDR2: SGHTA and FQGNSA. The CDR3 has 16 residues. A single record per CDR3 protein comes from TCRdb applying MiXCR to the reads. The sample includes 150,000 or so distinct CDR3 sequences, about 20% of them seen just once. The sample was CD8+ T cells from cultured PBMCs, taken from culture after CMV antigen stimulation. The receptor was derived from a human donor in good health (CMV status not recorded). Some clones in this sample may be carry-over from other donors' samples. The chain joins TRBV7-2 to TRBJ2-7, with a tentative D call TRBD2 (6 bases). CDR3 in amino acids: CASGLPRDSNSYEQYF. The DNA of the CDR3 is TGTGCCAGCGGCCTCCCAAGGGACTCCAACTCCTACGAGCAGTACTTC.